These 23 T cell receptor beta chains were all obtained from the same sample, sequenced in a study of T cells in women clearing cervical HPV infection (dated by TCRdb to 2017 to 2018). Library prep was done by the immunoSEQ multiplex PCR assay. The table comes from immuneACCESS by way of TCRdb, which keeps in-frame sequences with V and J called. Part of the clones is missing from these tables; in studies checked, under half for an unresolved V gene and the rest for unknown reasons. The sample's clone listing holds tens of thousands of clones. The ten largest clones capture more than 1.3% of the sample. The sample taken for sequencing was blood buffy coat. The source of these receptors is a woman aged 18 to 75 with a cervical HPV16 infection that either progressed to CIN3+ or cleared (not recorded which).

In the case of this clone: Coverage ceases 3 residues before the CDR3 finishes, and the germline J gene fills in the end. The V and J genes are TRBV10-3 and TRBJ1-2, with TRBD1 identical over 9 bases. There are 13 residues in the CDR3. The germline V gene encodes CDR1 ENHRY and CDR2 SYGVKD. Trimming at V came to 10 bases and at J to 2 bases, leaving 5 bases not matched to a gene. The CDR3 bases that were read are TGTGCCAGCTGGGACAGGGCAAACTATGGC. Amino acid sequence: CASWDRANYG. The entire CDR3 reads CASWDRANYGYTF.

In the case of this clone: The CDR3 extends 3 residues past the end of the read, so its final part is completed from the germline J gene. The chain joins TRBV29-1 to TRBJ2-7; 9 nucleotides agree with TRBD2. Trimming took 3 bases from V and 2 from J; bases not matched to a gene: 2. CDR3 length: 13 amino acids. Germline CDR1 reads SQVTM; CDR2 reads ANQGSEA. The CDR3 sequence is CSVETSGTYEQYF. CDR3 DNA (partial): TGCAGCGTTGAGACTAGCGGAACCTACGAG.

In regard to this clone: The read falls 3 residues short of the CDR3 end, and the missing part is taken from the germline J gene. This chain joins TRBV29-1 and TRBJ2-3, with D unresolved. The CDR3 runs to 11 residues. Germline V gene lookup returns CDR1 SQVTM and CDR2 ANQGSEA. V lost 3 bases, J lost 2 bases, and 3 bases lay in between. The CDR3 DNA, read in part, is TGCAGCGTTGACCTCACAGATACG. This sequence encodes CSVDLTDT. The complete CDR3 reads CSVDLTDTQYF.

CDR3 sequence reads: CASSMGGQGGTQYF. CDR3 bases read: TGTGCCAGTAGTATGGGGGGACAGGGGGGGACC. This chain uses TRBV19 with TRBJ2-5, with TRBD1 identical over 11 bases. The read ends 3 residues shy of where the CDR3 ends; the end is completed using the germline J gene. J lost 7 bases, V lost 3 bases, and 4 bases had no gene match. The CDR3 runs 14 residues. CDR1 and CDR2 from the germline V gene are LNHDA and SQIVND (reference sequence).

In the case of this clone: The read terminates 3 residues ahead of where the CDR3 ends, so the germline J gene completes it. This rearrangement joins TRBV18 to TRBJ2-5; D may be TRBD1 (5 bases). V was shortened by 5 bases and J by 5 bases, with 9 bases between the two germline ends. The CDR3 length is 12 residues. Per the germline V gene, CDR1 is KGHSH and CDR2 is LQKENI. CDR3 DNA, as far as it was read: TGTGCCAGCTCAGGGGCGTCTGAGACC. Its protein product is CASSGASET. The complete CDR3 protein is CASSGASETQYF.

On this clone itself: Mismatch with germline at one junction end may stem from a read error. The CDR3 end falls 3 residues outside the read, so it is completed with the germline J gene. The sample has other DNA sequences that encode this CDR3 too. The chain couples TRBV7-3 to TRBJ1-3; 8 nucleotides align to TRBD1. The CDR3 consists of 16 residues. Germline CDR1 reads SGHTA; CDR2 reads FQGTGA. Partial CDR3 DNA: TGTGCCAGCAGCTTAATGCAGCAGGGGGCTGGAAACACG. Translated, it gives CASSLMQQGAGNT. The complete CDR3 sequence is CASSLMQQGAGNTIYF. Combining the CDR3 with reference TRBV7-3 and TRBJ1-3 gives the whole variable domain GAGVSQTPSNKVTEKGKYVELRCDPISGHTALYWYRQSLGQGPEFLIYFQGTGAADDSGLPNDRFFAVRPEGSVSTLKIQRTERGDSAVYLCASSLMQQGAGNTIYFGEGSWLTVV.

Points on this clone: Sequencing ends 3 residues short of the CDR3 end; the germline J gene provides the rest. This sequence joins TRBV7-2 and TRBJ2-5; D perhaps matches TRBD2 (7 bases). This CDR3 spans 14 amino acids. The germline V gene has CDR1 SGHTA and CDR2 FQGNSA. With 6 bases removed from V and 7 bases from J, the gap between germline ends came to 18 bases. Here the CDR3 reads CASRPFVRGGTQYF. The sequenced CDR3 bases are TGTGCCAGCAGGCCCTTTGTAAGGGGGGGGACC. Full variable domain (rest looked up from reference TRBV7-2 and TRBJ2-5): GAGVSQSPSNKVTEKGKDVELRCDPISGHTALYWYRQSLGQGLEFLIYFQGNSAPDKSGLPSDRFSAERTGGSVSTLTIQRTQQEDSAVYLCASRPFVRGGTQYFGPGTRLLVL.

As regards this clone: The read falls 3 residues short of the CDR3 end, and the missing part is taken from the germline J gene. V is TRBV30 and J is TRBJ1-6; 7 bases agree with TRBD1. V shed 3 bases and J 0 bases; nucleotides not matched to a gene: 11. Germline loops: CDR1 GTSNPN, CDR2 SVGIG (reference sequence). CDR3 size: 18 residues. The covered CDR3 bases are TGTGCCTGGAGAGGGGGACAGACATTTCGCTCCTATAATTCACCC. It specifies CAWRGGQTFRSYNSP. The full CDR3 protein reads CAWRGGQTFRSYNSPLHF.

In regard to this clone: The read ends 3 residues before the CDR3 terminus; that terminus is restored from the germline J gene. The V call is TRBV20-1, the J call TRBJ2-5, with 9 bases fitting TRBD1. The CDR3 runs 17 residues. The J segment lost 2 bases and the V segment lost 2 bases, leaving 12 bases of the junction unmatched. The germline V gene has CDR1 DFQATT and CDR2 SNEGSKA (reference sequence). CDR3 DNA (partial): TGCAGTGCTAGACCTTTACGACAGGGGGAATTACAAGAGACC. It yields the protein CSARPLRQGELQET. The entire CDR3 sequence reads CSARPLRQGELQETQYF.

The sequenced part of the CDR3 DNA is TGCAGCGTTGCTACAGGGGTCTACGAG. Translated, it gives CSVATGVYE. Given in full, the CDR3 is CSVATGVYEQYF. The V call is TRBV29-1, the J call TRBJ2-7; 7 bases map to TRBD1. The read ends 3 residues before the CDR3 terminus; that terminus is restored from the germline J gene. The CDR3 runs 12 residues. From germline, CDR1 is SQVTM and CDR2 ANQGSEA. V was clipped by 4 bases and J by 3 bases; unmatched bases: 3.

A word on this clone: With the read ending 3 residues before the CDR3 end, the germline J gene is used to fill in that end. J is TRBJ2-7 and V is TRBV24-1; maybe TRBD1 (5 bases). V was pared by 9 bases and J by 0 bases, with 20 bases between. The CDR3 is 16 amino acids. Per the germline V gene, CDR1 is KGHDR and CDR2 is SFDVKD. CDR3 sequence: CATFDGRSGHSYEQYF. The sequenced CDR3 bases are TGTGCCACCTTTGATGGTAGGTCAGGGCACTCCTACGAG.

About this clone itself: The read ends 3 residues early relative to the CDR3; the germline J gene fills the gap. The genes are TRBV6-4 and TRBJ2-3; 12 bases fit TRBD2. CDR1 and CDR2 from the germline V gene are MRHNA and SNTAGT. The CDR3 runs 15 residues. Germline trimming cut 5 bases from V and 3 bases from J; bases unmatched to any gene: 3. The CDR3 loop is CASSSSGGETDTQYF. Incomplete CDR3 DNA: TGTGCCAGCAGTTCTAGCGGGGGGGAGACAGATACG.

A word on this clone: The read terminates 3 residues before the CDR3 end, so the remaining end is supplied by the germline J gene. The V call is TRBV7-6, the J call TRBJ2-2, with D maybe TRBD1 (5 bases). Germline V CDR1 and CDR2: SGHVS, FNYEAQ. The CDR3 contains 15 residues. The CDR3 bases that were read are TGTGCCAGCAGCTTAACCTCAGCAGGGAATGAAAAG. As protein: CASSLTSAGNEK. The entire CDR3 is CASSLTSAGNEKLFF.

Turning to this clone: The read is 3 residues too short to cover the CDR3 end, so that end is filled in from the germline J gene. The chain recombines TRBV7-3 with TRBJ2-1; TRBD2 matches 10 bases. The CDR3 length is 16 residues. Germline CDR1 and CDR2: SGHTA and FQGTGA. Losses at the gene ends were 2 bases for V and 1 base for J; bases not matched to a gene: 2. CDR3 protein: CASSLVAGGSYNEQFF. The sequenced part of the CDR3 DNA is TGTGCCAGCAGCTTAGTAGCGGGAGGTTCCTACAATGAG.

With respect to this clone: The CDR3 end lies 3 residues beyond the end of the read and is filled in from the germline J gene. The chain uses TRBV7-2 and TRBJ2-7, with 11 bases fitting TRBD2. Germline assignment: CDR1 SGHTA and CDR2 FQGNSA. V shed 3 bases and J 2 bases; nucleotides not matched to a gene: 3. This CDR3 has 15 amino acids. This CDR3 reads CASSFTSGGTYEQYF. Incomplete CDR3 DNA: TGTGCCAGCAGCTTCACTAGCGGGGGCACCTACGAG.

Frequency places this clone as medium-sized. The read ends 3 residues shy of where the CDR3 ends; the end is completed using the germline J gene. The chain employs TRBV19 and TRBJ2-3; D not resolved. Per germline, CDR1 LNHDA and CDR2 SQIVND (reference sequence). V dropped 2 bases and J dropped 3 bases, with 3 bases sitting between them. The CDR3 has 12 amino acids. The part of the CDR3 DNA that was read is TGTGCCAGTAGTATACAGACAGATACG. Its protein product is CASSIQTDT. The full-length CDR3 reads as CASSIQTDTQYF.

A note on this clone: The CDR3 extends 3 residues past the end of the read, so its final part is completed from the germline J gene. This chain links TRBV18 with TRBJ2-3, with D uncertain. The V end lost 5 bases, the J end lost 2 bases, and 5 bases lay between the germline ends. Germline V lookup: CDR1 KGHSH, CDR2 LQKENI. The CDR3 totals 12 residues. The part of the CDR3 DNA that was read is TGTGCCAGCTCAACTATCACAGATACG. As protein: CASSTITDT. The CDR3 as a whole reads CASSTITDTQYF.

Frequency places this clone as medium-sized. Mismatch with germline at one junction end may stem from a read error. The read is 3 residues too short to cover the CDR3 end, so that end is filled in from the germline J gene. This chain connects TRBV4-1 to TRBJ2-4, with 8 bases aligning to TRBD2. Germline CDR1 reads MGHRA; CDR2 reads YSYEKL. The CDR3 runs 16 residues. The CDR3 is CTSSQALAEAKNIQYF. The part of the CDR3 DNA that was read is TGCACCAGCAGCCAAGCACTAGCGGAGGCCAAAAACATT.

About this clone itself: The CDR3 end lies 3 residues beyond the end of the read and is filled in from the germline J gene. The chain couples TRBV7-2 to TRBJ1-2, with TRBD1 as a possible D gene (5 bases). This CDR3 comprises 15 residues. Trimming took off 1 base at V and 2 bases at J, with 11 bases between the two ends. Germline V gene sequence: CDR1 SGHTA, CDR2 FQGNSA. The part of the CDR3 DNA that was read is TGTGCCAGCAGCTTAGTCGTGACAGCGAACTATGGC. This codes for CASSLVVTANYG. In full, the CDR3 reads CASSLVVTANYGYTF. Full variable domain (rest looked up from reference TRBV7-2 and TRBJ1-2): GAGVSQSPSNKVTEKGKDVELRCDPISGHTALYWYRQSLGQGLEFLIYFQGNSAPDKSGLPSDRFSAERTGGSVSTLTIQRTQQEDSAVYLCASSLVVTANYGYTFGSGTRLTVV.

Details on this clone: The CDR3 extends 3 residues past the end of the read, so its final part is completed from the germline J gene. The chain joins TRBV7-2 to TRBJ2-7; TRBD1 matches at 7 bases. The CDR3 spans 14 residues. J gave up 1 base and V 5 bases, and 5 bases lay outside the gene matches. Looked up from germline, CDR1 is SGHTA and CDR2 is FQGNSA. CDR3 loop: CASSPRTGSYEQYF. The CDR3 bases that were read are TGTGCCAGCAGCCCAAGGACAGGATCCTACGAG.

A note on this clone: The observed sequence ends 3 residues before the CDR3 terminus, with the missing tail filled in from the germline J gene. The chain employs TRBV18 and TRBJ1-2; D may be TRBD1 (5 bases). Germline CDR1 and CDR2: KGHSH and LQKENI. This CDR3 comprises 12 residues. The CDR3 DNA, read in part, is TGTGCCAGCTCAACCGTAGGGGAGGGC. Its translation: CASSTVGEG. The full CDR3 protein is CASSTVGEGYTF.

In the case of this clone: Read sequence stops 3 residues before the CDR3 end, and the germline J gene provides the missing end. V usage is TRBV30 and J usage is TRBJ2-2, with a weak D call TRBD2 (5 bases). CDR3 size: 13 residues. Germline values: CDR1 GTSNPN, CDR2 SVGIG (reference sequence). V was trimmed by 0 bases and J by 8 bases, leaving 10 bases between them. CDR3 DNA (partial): TGTGCCTGGAGTGTACGTTCGGGGGGGGAG. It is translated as CAWSVRSGGE. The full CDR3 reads CAWSVRSGGELFF.

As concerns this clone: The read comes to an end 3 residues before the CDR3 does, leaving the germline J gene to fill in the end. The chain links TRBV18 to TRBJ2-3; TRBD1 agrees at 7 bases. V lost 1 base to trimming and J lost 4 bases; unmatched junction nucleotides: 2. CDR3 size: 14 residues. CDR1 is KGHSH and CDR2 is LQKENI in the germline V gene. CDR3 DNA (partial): TGTGCCAGCTCACCACGACAGGGAGCAGATACG. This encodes CASSPRQGADT. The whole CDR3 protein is CASSPRQGADTQYF.